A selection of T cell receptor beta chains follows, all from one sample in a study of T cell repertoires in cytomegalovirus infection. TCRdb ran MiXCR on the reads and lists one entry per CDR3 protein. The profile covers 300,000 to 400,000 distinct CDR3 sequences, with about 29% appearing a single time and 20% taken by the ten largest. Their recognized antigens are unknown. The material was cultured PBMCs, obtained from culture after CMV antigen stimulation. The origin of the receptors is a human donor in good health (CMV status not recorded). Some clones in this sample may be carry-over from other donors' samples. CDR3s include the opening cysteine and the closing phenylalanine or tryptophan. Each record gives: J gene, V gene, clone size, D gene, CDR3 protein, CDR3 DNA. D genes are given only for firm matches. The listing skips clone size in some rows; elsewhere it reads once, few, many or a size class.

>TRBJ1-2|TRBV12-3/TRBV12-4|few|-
CASGPGPSDGYTF
TGTGCCAGCGGGCCGGGGCCGTCCGATGGCTACACCTTC
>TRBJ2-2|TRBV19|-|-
CASSVTGSDINTGELFF
TGTGCCAGTAGTGTGACAGGCTCAGATATTAACACCGGGGAGCTGTTTTTT
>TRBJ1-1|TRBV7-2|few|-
CASSLQGPASMTEAFF
TGTGCCAGCAGCTTACAAGGGCCCGCGTCTATGACTGAAGCTTTCTTT
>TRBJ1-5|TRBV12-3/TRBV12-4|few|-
CASSRDQPQHF
TGTGCCAGCAGTCGAGATCAGCCCCAGCATTTT
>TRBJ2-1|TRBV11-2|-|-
CASSLDLPNEQFF
TGTGCCAGCAGCTTAGATCTTCCGAATGAGCAGTTCTTC
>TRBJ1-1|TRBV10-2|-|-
CASSEGRAEAFF
TGCGCCAGCAGTGAAGGGAGGGCTGAAGCTTTCTTT
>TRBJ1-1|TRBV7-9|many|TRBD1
CASSARTGGTEAFF
TGTGCCAGCAGCGCCCGAACAGGGGGCACTGAAGCTTTCTTT
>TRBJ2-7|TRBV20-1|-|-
CSAGPPREQYF
TGCAGTGCTGGACCCCCCCGCGAGCAGTACTTC
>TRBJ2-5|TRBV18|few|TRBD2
CASSPLTSEETQYF
TGTGCCAGCTCACCCTTGACTAGCGAGGAGACCCAGTACTTC
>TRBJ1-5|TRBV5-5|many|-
CASSLYESNQPQHF
TGTGCCAGCAGCTTGTATGAGAGCAATCAGCCCCAGCATTTT
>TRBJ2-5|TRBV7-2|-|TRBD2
CASSLTSGDQYF
TGTGCCAGCAGCCTGACTAGCGGGGACCAGTACTTC
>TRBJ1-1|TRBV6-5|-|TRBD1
CASSPYEQGATEAFF
TGTGCCAGCAGTCCCTATGAGCAGGGGGCCACTGAAGCTTTCTTT
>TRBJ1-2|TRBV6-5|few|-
CATRLGAYGYTF
TGTGCCACACGGCTGGGGGCTTATGGCTACACCTTC
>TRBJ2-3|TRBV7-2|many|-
CASSKQQGVADTQYF
TGTGCCAGCAGCAAACAACAGGGTGTTGCAGATACGCAGTATTTT
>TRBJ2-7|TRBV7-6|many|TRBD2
CASSFLLAAESREQYF
TGTGCCAGCAGCTTTTTACTAGCGGCGGAATCACGCGAGCAGTACTTC
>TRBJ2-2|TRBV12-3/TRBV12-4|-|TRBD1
CASRPSGQGDTGELFF
TGTGCCAGCAGGCCTTCGGGACAGGGGGACACCGGGGAGCTGTTTTTT
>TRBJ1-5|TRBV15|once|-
CATSRRGLAQHF
TGTGCCACCAGCAGGAGAGGGTTAGCCCAGCATTTT
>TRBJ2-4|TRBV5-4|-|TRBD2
CASSLELAGLAKNIQYF
TGTGCCAGCAGCTTGGAACTAGCGGGACTAGCCAAAAACATTCAGTACTTC
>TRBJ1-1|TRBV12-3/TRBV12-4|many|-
CASSSGMNTEAFF
TGTGCCAGCAGTTCAGGGATGAACACTGAAGCTTTCTTT
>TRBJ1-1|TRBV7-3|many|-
CASSLEVGLGAEAFF
TGTGCCAGCAGCTTGGAAGTGGGTTTGGGCGCTGAAGCTTTCTTT
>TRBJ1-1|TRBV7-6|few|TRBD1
CASSLTGALMNTEAFF
TGTGCCAGCAGCTTAACAGGGGCACTTATGAACACTGAAGCTTTCTTT
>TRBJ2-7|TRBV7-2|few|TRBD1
CASSLGPGQGYEQYF
TGTGCCAGCAGCTTAGGGCCGGGACAGGGCTACGAGCAGTACTTC
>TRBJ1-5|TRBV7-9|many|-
CASSSGRHNQPQHF
TGTGCCAGCAGCTCGGGACGGCACAATCAGCCCCAGCATTTT
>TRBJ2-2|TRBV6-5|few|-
CASSYLRQPLTGELFF
TGTGCCAGCAGTTACTTGAGACAGCCCCTTACCGGGGAGCTGTTTTTT
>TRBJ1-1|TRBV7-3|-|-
CASSLNALSEAFF
TGTGCCAGCAGCTTAAATGCTCTATCTGAAGCTTTCTTT
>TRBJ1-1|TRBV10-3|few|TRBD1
CAIKLGQGDTEAFF
TGTGCCATCAAATTAGGACAGGGGGACACTGAAGCTTTCTTT
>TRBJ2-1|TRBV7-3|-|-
CASSLVPKSSYNEQFF
TGTGCCAGCAGCTTAGTCCCGAAAAGCTCCTACAATGAGCAGTTCTTC
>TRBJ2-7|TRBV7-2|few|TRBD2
CASSPAGTSAGSYEQYF
TGTGCCAGCAGCCCAGCAGGGACTAGCGCGGGGTCCTACGAGCAGTACTTC
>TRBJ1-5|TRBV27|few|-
CASSLSGGRSNQPQHF
TGTGCCAGCAGTTTATCGGGGGGCAGAAGCAATCAGCCCCAGCATTTT
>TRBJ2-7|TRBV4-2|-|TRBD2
CASSLHPRGRGTYEQYF
TGTGCCAGCAGCCTCCACCCGCGAGGGAGGGGAACCTACGAGCAGTACTTC
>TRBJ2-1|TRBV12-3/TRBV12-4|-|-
CASSLEAGNSYNEQFF
TGTGCCAGCAGTCTAGAGGCGGGGAACTCGTACAATGAGCAGTTCTTC
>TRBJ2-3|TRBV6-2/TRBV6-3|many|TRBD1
CASRPQWGTGTDTQYF
TGTGCCAGCAGACCCCAGTGGGGGACAGGCACAGATACGCAGTATTTT
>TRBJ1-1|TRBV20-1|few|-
CSARDEQPGTVGYTEAFF
TGCAGTGCTAGAGATGAGCAACCAGGGACGGTCGGGTACACTGAAGCTTTCTTT
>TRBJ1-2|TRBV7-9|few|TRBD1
CASSLSAGGAEGYTF
TGTGCCAGCAGCTTAAGTGCAGGGGGCGCGGAGGGCTACACCTTC
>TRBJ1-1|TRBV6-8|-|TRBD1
CASSDRGRVAFF
TGTGCCAGCAGTGACAGGGGGCGAGTTGCTTTCTTT
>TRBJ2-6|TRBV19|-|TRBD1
CASSIAQGAGGANVLTF
TGTGCCAGTAGTATAGCGCAGGGGGCGGGTGGGGCCAACGTCCTGACTTTC
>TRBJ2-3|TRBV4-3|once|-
CASSQGGEVTDTQYF
TGCGCCAGCAGCCAAGGAGGGGAGGTAACAGATACGCAGTATTTT
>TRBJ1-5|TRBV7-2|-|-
CASSLARVMSQHF
TGTGCCAGCAGCTTAGCGCGTGTGATGTCCCAGCATTTT
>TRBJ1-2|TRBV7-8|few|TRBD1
CASSYGQGIARAYGYTF
TGTGCCAGCAGCTACGGACAGGGGATCGCAAGGGCCTATGGCTACACCTTC
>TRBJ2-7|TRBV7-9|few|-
CASSWTGRASYEQYF
TGTGCCAGCAGCTGGACAGGGAGGGCCTCATACGAGCAGTACTTC
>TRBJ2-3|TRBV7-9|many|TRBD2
CASSLAGAGTDTQYF
TGTGCCAGCAGCCTAGCGGGAGCGGGCACAGATACGCAGTATTTT
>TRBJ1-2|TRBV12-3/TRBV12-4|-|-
CASSLSGTGVNYGYTF
TGTGCCAGCAGTTTAAGCGGTACAGGTGTCAACTATGGCTACACCTTC